One sample yielded the 23 T cell receptor beta chains listed below, sequenced in a study of shared clonotypes between healthy human individuals. Sequencing was performed with immunoSEQ multiplex PCR; in TCRdb, only in-frame clones are kept and a portion is missing. The sample has fewer than 2.5 million clones, roughly 93% seen once. Input material: naive CD4+ T cells from PBMCs. Described subset: CD45RA+ positively selected. Receptors were obtained from a man younger than 30 in good health. Some clones in this sample may be carry-over from other donors' samples.

As DNA, the CDR3 is TGTGCCAGCAGCCGCTCCTATCCCGGGACATCAGCTTTCTTT. Translating gives CASSRSYPGTSAFF. V is TRBV5-4 and J is TRBJ1-1; a possible D gene is TRBD1 (6 bases). The CDR3 has 14 residues. V shed 4 bases and J shed 10 bases, with 20 bases lying between them. In germline, CDR1 is SGHNT, CDR2 YYREEE (reference sequence). The full variable domain, rest sourced from reference TRBV5-4 and TRBJ1-1, is ETGVTQSPTHLIKTRGQQVTLRCSSQSGHNTVSWYQQALGQGPQFIFQYYREEENGRGNFPPRFSGLQFPNYSSELNVNALELDDSALYLCASSRSYPGTSAFFGQGTRLTVV.

V is TRBV18 and J is TRBJ1-5, with D tentatively TRBD1 (6 bases). Trimming removed 2 bases from V and 6 bases from J, with 20 bases in between. There are 17 residues in the CDR3. Germline CDR1 KGHSH, CDR2 LQKENI. The chain's CDR3 is CASSPWAPTGLGQPQHF. The CDR3 bases are TGTGCCAGCTCACCATGGGCCCCTACAGGGCTTGGTCAGCCCCAGCATTTT.

This CDR3 reads CASSEWGPAGGYTF. CDR3 in DNA: TGCGCCAGCAGTGAGTGGGGGCCAGCGGGGGGCTACACCTTC. V gene TRBV10-2 combines with J gene TRBJ1-2; perhaps TRBD1 as D (6 bases). CDR1 is WSHSY and CDR2 is SAAADI in the germline V gene. Trimming took 1 base from V and 8 from J, leaving 14 bases between them. The CDR3 totals 14 residues.

This clone was recorded once. This chain joins TRBV4-2 and TRBJ1-2; D is undetermined. V shed 0 bases and J shed 4 bases, with 12 bases lying between them. Germline CDR1 LGHNA, CDR2 YNFKEQ. The CDR3 runs 15 residues. The CDR3 region has the DNA TGTGCCAGCAGCCAAGAGTTAAGGGCGAGCTATGGCTACACCTTC. Its protein is CASSQELRASYGYTF.

The J gene is TRBJ1-2, the V gene TRBV19, with 8 bases that match TRBD1. The CDR3 is 15 residues long. The V segment lost 3 bases and the J segment 4 bases; nucleotides outside the gene matches: 7. Germline-derived CDR1 and CDR2 are LNHDA and SQIVND (reference sequence). The CDR3 DNA sequence: TGTGCCAGTAGTATCCAGGGGGCGGGAGGCTATGGCTACACCTTC. It specifies CASSIQGAGGYGYTF.

The chain recombines TRBV5-8 with TRBJ2-3, with no clear D. V was trimmed by 2 bases and J by 0 bases, leaving 13 bases between them. The CDR3 extends over 16 amino acids. Germline CDR1 SGHTS, CDR2 YDEGEE. DNA of the CDR3: TGTGCCAGCAGCTTCGAACTTGGCCCCAGCACAGATACGCAGTATTTT. Its translation is CASSFELGPSTDTQYF.

This chain connects TRBV18 to TRBJ1-2; D gene unclear. CDR3 length equals 15 residues. The germline V gene has CDR1 KGHSH and CDR2 LQKENI. V lost 1 base and J lost 1, with 10 bases in between. The chain's CDR3 is CASSPQGAINYGYTF. For the CDR3, the DNA is TGTGCCAGCTCACCACAGGGTGCGATTAACTATGGCTACACCTTC.

This chain uses TRBV27 with TRBJ1-2; 7 bases align to TRBD1. The V gene end was trimmed by 3 bases and the J gene end by 0 bases; junction bases not matched to a gene: 13. Germline V gene sequence: CDR1 MNHEY, CDR2 SMNVEV (reference sequence). The CDR3 has 18 residues. The CDR3 sequence: CASSLEGGQFSSNYGYTF. Written as DNA, the CDR3 is TGTGCCAGCAGTTTGGAGGGGGGACAGTTTTCCTCTAACTATGGCTACACCTTC.

The chain employs TRBV7-2 and TRBJ2-5, with D perhaps TRBD1 (6 bases). The germline CDR1 and CDR2 sequences are SGHTA and FQGNSA. The CDR3 covers 14 residues. Trimming left V 3 bases short and J 2 bases short, with 10 bases between. The CDR3 sequence is CASSFVDSQETQYF. The CDR3 coding sequence is TGTGCCAGCAGCTTCGTGGACAGTCAAGAGACCCAGTACTTC.

V gene TRBV9 combines with J gene TRBJ2-5, with D tentatively TRBD2 (6 bases). Germline assignment: CDR1 SGDLS and CDR2 YYNGEE. The CDR3 loop spans 16 amino acids. Trimming shortened V by 0 bases and J by 1 base, and 13 bases separated the two germline ends. CDR3 region: CASSVGSSGIQETQYF. DNA for the CDR3: TGTGCCAGCAGCGTAGGTAGTAGCGGCATCCAAGAGACCCAGTACTTC.

The V and J genes are TRBV30 and TRBJ2-3, with D possibly matching TRBD2 (6 bases). Between the trimmed V and J ends, which lost 8 bases and 4 bases, there was a span of 10 bases. CDR1 is GTSNPN, CDR2 SVGIG, per germline (reference sequence). The CDR3 loop spans 11 amino acids. The CDR3 sequence: CAGGLSDTQYF. Here the CDR3 DNA reads TGTGCCGGGGGACTGTCAGATACGCAGTATTTT.

V is TRBV7-2 and J is TRBJ2-1; D gene unclear. V lost 5 bases and J lost 8, with 19 bases in between. The germline gives CDR1 SGHTA, CDR2 FQGNSA. The CDR3 has 15 amino acids. CDR3 sequence: CASSPRTRLGHEQFF. In DNA, the CDR3 is TGTGCCAGCAGCCCGAGGACCCGCCTTGGGCATGAGCAGTTCTTC.

The genes are TRBV2 and TRBJ2-1; the match to TRBD2 covers 7 bases. The CDR3 runs to 13 residues. Trimming at V came to 10 bases and at J to 1 base, leaving 4 bases not matched to a gene. From germline, CDR1 is SNHLY and CDR2 FYNNEI. Here the CDR3 DNA reads TGTGCCAAACTAGCGAAATCCTACAATGAGCAGTTCTTC. This sequence encodes CAKLAKSYNEQFF.

This sequence joins TRBV12-5 and TRBJ1-5; no reliable D call. From germline, CDR1 is LGHNT and CDR2 FRNRAP. This CDR3 contains 12 residues. The germline V and J ends were trimmed by 10 bases and 4 bases, with 11 bases remaining between them. CDR3 residues: CATVRHNQPQHF. The CDR3 DNA reads TGTGCTACTGTAAGGCATAATCAGCCCCAGCATTTT. Full variable domain (outside the CDR3, taken from reference TRBV12-5 and TRBJ1-5): DARVTQTPRHKVTEMGQEVTMRCQPILGHNTVFWYRQTMMQGLELLAYFRNRAPLDDSGMPKDRFSAEMPDATLATLKIQPSEPRDSAVYFCATVRHNQPQHFGDGTRLSIL.

To note about this clone: Other DNA sequences from this sample encode an identical CDR3 as well. DNA for the CDR3: TGTGCCAGCAGCGTAGGGGAAGGCTCCTACAATGAGCAGTTCTTC. Translating it yields CASSVGEGSYNEQFF. The rearrangement links TRBV9 to TRBJ2-1; D uncertain. The germline V and J ends were trimmed by 0 bases and 0 bases, with 7 bases remaining between them. Germline V gene sequence: CDR1 SGDLS, CDR2 YYNGEE. This CDR3 has 15 amino acids.

The chain links TRBV4-1 to TRBJ1-5, with D possibly being TRBD1 (5 bases). V was cut by 4 bases and J by 3 bases, with 25 bases left in between. Germline CDR1 is MGHRA and CDR2 is YSYEKL. CDR3 size: 19 residues. Here the CDR3 DNA reads TGCGCCAGCAGCCTGAAACCGACCTCCTCTACAGGATCCAATCAGCCCCAGCATTTT. Translation gives CASSLKPTSSTGSNQPQHF.

This clone was counted only a few times. The CDR3 loop reads CASSWDRENEQYF. CDR3 nucleotide sequence: TGTGCCAGCAGCTGGGACAGGGAAAACGAGCAGTACTTC. The J gene is TRBJ2-7, the V gene TRBV5-4, with TRBD1 identical over 9 bases. From germline, CDR1 is SGHNT and CDR2 YYREEE (reference sequence). The V segment lost 3 bases and the J segment 5 bases; nucleotides outside the gene matches: 3. The CDR3 covers 13 residues.

The rearrangement uses TRBV28 and TRBJ1-2, with 7 bases identical to TRBD1. Losses at the gene ends were 10 bases for V and 8 bases for J; bases not matched to a gene: 13. Per the germline V gene, CDR1 is MDHEN and CDR2 is SYDVKM. The CDR3 sequence is 13 residues long. The CDR3 here is CAIYQDREGGYTF. In DNA form, the CDR3 reads TGTGCCATCTACCAAGACAGGGAAGGAGGCTACACCTTC.

V and J are TRBV5-1 and TRBJ1-1, with D perhaps matching TRBD1 (5 bases). Per germline, CDR1 SGHRS and CDR2 YFSETQ. With 4 bases removed from V and 9 bases from J, the gap between germline ends came to 19 bases. This CDR3 is 14 amino acids long. As DNA, the CDR3 is TGCGCCAGCAGCCCTGCTGCGGGGACTCTTCAAGCTTTCTTT. This codes for CASSPAAGTLQAFF.

The chain joins TRBV19 to TRBJ1-5, with 8 positions matching TRBD1. After removal of 3 bases from V and 6 bases from J, the junction contained 4 bases not matched to a gene. The CDR3 runs 14 residues. From germline, CDR1 is LNHDA and CDR2 SQIVND (reference sequence). CDR3 DNA sequence: TGTGCCAGTAGTATTCGGACAGGGAGTCAGCCCCAGCATTTT. This codes for CASSIRTGSQPQHF.

This clone appeared a single time. V is TRBV6-5 and J is TRBJ2-3; 12 bases are shared with TRBD2. The CDR3 sequence is 16 residues long. The junction had 8 bases not matched to a gene; V was cut back by 4 bases and J by 6 bases. Looked up from germline, CDR1 is MNHEY and CDR2 is SVGAGI. The CDR3 bases are TGTGCCAGCAGTTCCTTGCTAGCGGGAGGGTCGGATACGCAGTATTTT. This encodes CASSSLLAGGSDTQYF.

The chain uses TRBV29-1 and TRBJ2-1; perhaps D is TRBD1 or TRBD2 (6 bases each). Germline V gene sequence: CDR1 SQVTM, CDR2 ANQGSEA. Trimming stripped 1 base from V and 5 bases from J, with 18 bases between. The CDR3 loop spans 16 amino acids. CDR3 amino acids: CSVEGGGRRLDNEQFF. As DNA, the CDR3 is TGCAGCGTTGAAGGTGGGGGGCGTAGGTTGGACAATGAGCAGTTCTTC.

This rearrangement joins TRBV9 to TRBJ1-2; 7 positions match TRBD1. The CDR3 length is 15 residues. Germline V gene sequence: CDR1 SGDLS, CDR2 YYNGEE. Germline trimming cut 4 bases from V and 6 bases from J; bases unmatched to any gene: 12. CDR3 amino acids: CASSSRGEGADGYTF. The DNA for the CDR3 is TGTGCCAGCAGCTCCCGGGGGGAGGGGGCGGATGGCTACACCTTC.